Below, 23 T cell receptor beta chains from the same sample are listed, as sequenced in a study of technical replicates of blood from a few donors. The assay was immunoSEQ multiplex PCR, and TCRdb's table has in-frame clones only and misses some. The table shows around 80,000 clones, with roughly nine tenths occurring only once. The sequenced sample consisted of T cells isolated from PBMCs. The receptors here all came from a human donor in good health.

The chain uses TRBV6-1 and TRBJ1-5; D is unclear. The germline CDR1 and CDR2 sequences are MNHNS and SASEGT. The CDR3 totals 16 residues. V was trimmed by 2 bases and J by 3 bases, leaving 14 bases between them. The CDR3 DNA reads TGTGCCAGCAGTGAATTGGAGAATCTAACCAATCAGCCCCAGCATTTT. Protein product: CASSELENLTNQPQHF.

The gene calls are TRBV6-6 and TRBJ2-7, with a weak D call TRBD2 (5 bases). The CDR3 sequence is 12 residues long. Germline V gives CDR1 MNHNY, CDR2 SVGAGI (reference sequence). Trimming removed 5 bases from V and 5 bases from J, with 10 bases in between. Here the CDR3 DNA reads TGTGCCAGCAGTACCGGGAAGGACGAGCAGTACTTC. Residues: CASSTGKDEQYF.

V usage is TRBV29-1 and J usage is TRBJ2-1; D is unresolved. The CDR3 consists of 12 residues. Germline V lookup: CDR1 SQVTM, CDR2 ANQGSEA. Trimming stripped 7 bases from V and 4 bases from J, with 11 bases between. The CDR3 sequence is CSAVRSYNEQFF. CDR3 DNA: TGCAGCGCGGTGCGGTCGTACAATGAGCAGTTCTTC.

This chain links TRBV27 with TRBJ1-1; tentatively, D is TRBD1 (6 bases). The CDR3 is 13 residues long. Trimming removed 8 bases from V and 5 bases from J, with 15 bases in between. Germline-derived CDR1 and CDR2 are MNHEY and SMNVEV (reference sequence). CDR3 residues: CASGGGGGTEAFF. The DNA for the CDR3 is TGTGCCAGCGGGGGGGGAGGGGGAACTGAAGCTTTCTTT.

The J gene is TRBJ2-7, the V gene TRBV4-2; TRBD2 aligns across 8 bases. Losses at the gene ends were 2 bases for V and 4 bases for J; bases not matched to a gene: 10. The CDR3 runs to 16 residues. The germline V gene has CDR1 LGHNA and CDR2 YNFKEQ. The DNA for the CDR3 is TGTGCCAGCAGCCAATCAACAAGCGGGAGAGTTTACGAGCAGTACTTC. Residues: CASSQSTSGRVYEQYF.

The genes are TRBV5-1 and TRBJ2-1, with 7 bases matching TRBD1. V lost 4 bases, J lost 4 bases, and 5 bases stayed unmatched. The CDR3 loop spans 14 amino acids. The germline V gene has CDR1 SGHRS and CDR2 YFSETQ. CDR3 region: CASSVGQTYNEQFF. The DNA for the CDR3 is TGCGCCAGCAGCGTGGGACAGACTTACAATGAGCAGTTCTTC.

The genes are TRBV13 and TRBJ1-2; TRBD1 aligns across 11 bases. Losses at the gene ends were 5 bases for V and 3 bases for J; bases not matched to a gene: 5. The CDR3 consists of 15 residues. From germline, CDR1 is PRHDT and CDR2 FYEKMQ (reference sequence). CDR3 residues: CASSPMGQGDYGYTF. The CDR3 DNA reads TGTGCCAGCAGCCCTATGGGACAGGGGGACTATGGCTACACCTTC.

As concerns this clone: Relative to the germline gene, one junction end is altered; a read error may explain this. The rearrangement links TRBV2 to TRBJ1-2, with D possibly TRBD1 on 5 matching bases. Germline V gene data show CDR1 as SNHLY and CDR2 as FYNNEI. The CDR3 has 14 residues. The CDR3 sequence: CASKTEAFLHGYTF. CDR3 in DNA: TGTGCCAGCAAGACAGAAGCATTTCTTCATGGGTACACCTTC.

The CDR3 DNA sequence: TGTGCCAGCTCACCACAGGGGATGGAGACCCAGTACTTC. Translating gives CASSPQGMETQYF. This sequence joins TRBV18 and TRBJ2-5; D perhaps matches TRBD1 (5 bases). The CDR3 has 13 residues. The V end was cut by 1 base, the J end by 5 bases, with 8 bases between. Germline V gene data show CDR1 as KGHSH and CDR2 as LQKENI.

The chain couples TRBV5-1 to TRBJ2-1; 13 bases align to TRBD2. V shed 4 bases and J 1 base; nucleotides not matched to a gene: 5. Germline-derived CDR1 and CDR2 are SGHRS and YFSETQ. The CDR3 extends over 17 amino acids. CDR3 bases: TGCGCCAGCAGCCCACGGACTAGCGGGAGTTCCTACAATGAGCAGTTCTTC. It is translated as CASSPRTSGSSYNEQFF.

The chain employs TRBV7-8 and TRBJ1-2; D possibly corresponds to TRBD1 (6 bases). Germline V CDR1 and CDR2: SGHVS, FQNEAQ. The V end lost 4 bases, the J end lost 4 bases, and 22 bases lay between the germline ends. The CDR3 contains 17 residues. The CDR3 spells CASSSTRVGTRFYGYTF. The CDR3 bases are TGTGCCAGCAGCTCCACACGAGTAGGGACACGGTTCTATGGCTACACCTTC.

The chain employs TRBV2 and TRBJ2-7; 10 positions match TRBD2. This CDR3 region has 14 residues. V trimming: 6 bases; J trimming: 4 bases; junction bases outside the gene matches: 6. Germline V CDR1 and CDR2: SNHLY, FYNNEI. This CDR3 is CASRLGTSEYEQYF. The CDR3 DNA reads TGTGCCAGCAGACTAGGGACTAGCGAGTACGAGCAGTACTTC.

This clone is a singleton in its sample. The V gene is TRBV7-3, the J gene TRBJ1-1, with TRBD1 as a possible D gene (6 bases). CDR3 length equals 13 residues. From germline, CDR1 is SGHTA and CDR2 FQGTGA. Trimming took 2 bases from V and 7 from J, leaving 11 bases between them. The CDR3 loop reads CASSLSQGIEAFF. The CDR3 nucleotides read TGTGCCAGCAGCTTATCCCAGGGGATTGAAGCTTTCTTT.

The table lists this clone with a count of one. The J gene is TRBJ1-1, the V gene TRBV4-1; no firm D call. Between the trimmed V and J ends, which lost 0 bases and 8 bases, there was a span of 7 bases. Germline CDR1 reads MGHRA; CDR2 reads YSYEKL. The CDR3 runs to 12 residues. CDR3 bases: TGCGCCAGCAGCCAAGACAGCAGGGAAGCTTTCTTT. As protein: CASSQDSREAFF.

The chain links TRBV30 to TRBJ1-1, with D perhaps matching TRBD1 (5 bases). The CDR3 extends over 13 amino acids. Germline-derived CDR1 and CDR2 are GTSNPN and SVGIG (reference sequence). V gave up 3 bases and J gave up 7 bases, with 15 bases separating them. DNA for the CDR3: TGTGCCTGGAGCATCCCCGGGGGTGTTGAAGCTTTCTTT. Its protein is CAWSIPGGVEAFF.

The J gene is TRBJ1-6, the V gene TRBV7-9; 7 bases agree with TRBD1. This CDR3 spans 15 amino acids. J gave up 7 bases and V 3 bases, and 6 bases lay outside the gene matches. The germline CDR1 and CDR2 sequences are SEHNR and FQNEAQ (reference sequence). This CDR3 is CASSFYGQENSPLHF. The CDR3 DNA reads as TGTGCCAGCAGCTTCTACGGACAGGAGAATTCACCCCTCCACTTT.

The chain has TRBV5-1 and TRBJ1-2, with D unclear. CDR1 and CDR2 from the germline V gene are SGHRS and YFSETQ. V lost 1 base and J 1 base, leaving 14 bases between the germline ends. The CDR3 covers 16 residues. DNA for the CDR3: TGCGCCAGCAGCTTGACATACGGAGTCATTAACTATGGCTACACCTTC. As protein: CASSLTYGVINYGYTF.

This sequence joins TRBV7-9 and TRBJ1-4, with 7 bases matching TRBD1. In germline, CDR1 is SEHNR, CDR2 FQNEAQ (reference sequence). This CDR3 has 15 amino acids. Unmatched junction bases numbered 6, after V lost 5 bases and J lost 3 bases. The CDR3 DNA reads as TGTGCCAGCAGCCCTAGGACAGGTCCTAATGAAAAACTGTTTTTT. Translating gives CASSPRTGPNEKLFF.

For the CDR3, the DNA is TGTGCCAGCAGTGGGACAGGGTCTGGGGCCAACGTCCTGACTTTC. This translates into CASSGTGSGANVLTF. The V call is TRBV28, the J call TRBJ2-6, with 9 bases identical to TRBD1. Germline CDR1 and CDR2: MDHEN and SYDVKM. This CDR3 has 15 amino acids. After removal of 5 bases from V and 1 base from J, the junction contained 0 bases not matched to a gene.

The chain joins TRBV6-1 to TRBJ1-1; D is perhaps TRBD1 (6 bases). This CDR3 comprises 15 residues. Trimming pared 3 bases from V and 3 bases from J, leaving 14 bases between. The germline V gene encodes CDR1 MNHNS and CDR2 SASEGT. The CDR3 sequence: CASSEGMGGHTEAFF. CDR3 sequence (DNA): TGTGCCAGCAGTGAGGGAATGGGGGGGCACACTGAAGCTTTCTTT.

The chain joins TRBV18 to TRBJ2-3; D not resolved. V was trimmed by 1 base and J by 2 bases, leaving 7 bases between them. CDR3 length equals 14 residues. CDR1 is KGHSH and CDR2 is LQKENI in the germline V gene. The CDR3 region has the DNA TGTGCCAGCTCACCACTCCAGGACACAGATACGCAGTATTTT. Protein product: CASSPLQDTDTQYF.

The rearrangement uses TRBV5-1 and TRBJ2-7; a possible D gene is TRBD1 (6 bases). In germline, CDR1 is SGHRS, CDR2 YFSETQ. The CDR3 has 15 residues. V was pared by 4 bases and J by 3 bases, with 17 bases between. CDR3 sequence reads: CASSLQGSPYYEQYF. CDR3 DNA sequence: TGCGCCAGCAGCCTTCAGGGGTCCCCTTACTACGAGCAGTACTTC.

The rearrangement uses TRBV9 and TRBJ1-5, with a possible D match to TRBD1 (5 bases). This CDR3 is 14 amino acids long. CDR1 and CDR2 (germline): SGDLS, YYNGEE. Trimming took 3 bases from V and 4 from J, leaving 11 bases between them. DNA of the CDR3: TGTGCCAGCAGCGGGGGGGAGGAAAATCAGCCCCAGCATTTT. Translating it yields CASSGGEENQPQHF.